The source of this T cell receptor (beta chain) is a study of control samples from healthy donors and cancer patients. Some clones are missing from TCRdb's copy, which holds only in-frame ones; the method was immunoSEQ multiplex PCR. The data hold 100,000 or so clones, with 85% to 90% observed a single time. Germline loops: CDR1 MNHEY, CDR2 SMNVEV (reference sequence). The CDR3 is 12 amino acids. Trimming left V 8 bases short and J 2 bases short, with 9 bases between. V gene TRBV27 combines with J gene TRBJ1-2; no firm D call. Sequenced input: blood. This receptor was obtained from a man in his thirties or forties in good health. The DNA of the CDR3 is TGTGCCAGCCGGGAGAGAAACTATGGCTACACCTTC. Translation gives CASRERNYGYTF.